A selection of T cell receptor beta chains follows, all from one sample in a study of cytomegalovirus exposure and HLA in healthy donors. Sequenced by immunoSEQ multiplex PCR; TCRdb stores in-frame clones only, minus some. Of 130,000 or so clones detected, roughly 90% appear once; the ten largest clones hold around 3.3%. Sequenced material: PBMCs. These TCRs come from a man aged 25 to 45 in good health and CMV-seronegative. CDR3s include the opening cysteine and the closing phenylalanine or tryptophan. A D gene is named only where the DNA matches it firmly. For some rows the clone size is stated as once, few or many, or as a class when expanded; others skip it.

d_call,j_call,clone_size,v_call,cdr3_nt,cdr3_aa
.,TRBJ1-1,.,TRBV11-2,TGTGCCAGCAGCGATGACAGGAGGTCCCATTGGTTT,CASSDDRRSHWF
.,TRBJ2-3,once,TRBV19,TGTGCCAGTAGTATCTTCCCAGATACGCAGTATTTT,CASSIFPDTQYF
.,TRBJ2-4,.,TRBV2,TGTGCCAGCAGTGCCATCCGGGACACCTCATTGAACATTCAGTACTTC,CASSAIRDTSLNIQYF
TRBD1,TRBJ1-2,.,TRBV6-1,TGTGCCAGCAGTGAAGCGAGGACAGGGGCCTATGGCTACACCTTC,CASSEARTGAYGYTF
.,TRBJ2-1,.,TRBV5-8,TGTGCCAGCAGCTTGTGGGGAGGAGTAGCAGCCTACAATGAGCAGTTCTTC,CASSLWGGVAAYNEQFF
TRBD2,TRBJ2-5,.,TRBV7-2,TGTGCCAGCAGCTTAGGAGAAGGGGCGGGAGCGGAGACCCAGTACTTC,CASSLGEGAGAETQYF
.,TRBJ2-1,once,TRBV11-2,TGTGCCAGCAGCTGGCCAGGGGCGAATGAGCAGTTCTTC,CASSWPGANEQFF
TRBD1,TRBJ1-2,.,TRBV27,TGTGCCAGCAGTGCACTCGGGACAGGGTACCCATACACCTTC,CASSALGTGYPYTF
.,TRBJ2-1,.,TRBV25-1,TGTGCCAGCAGCCACCCCGGGGGAGGAACCAATGAGCAGTTCTTC,CASSHPGGGTNEQFF
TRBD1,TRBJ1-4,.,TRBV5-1,TGCGCCAGCCGACAGGGGGGGACCGCAACTAATGAAAAACTGTTTTTT,CASRQGGTATNEKLFF
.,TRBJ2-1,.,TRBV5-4,TGTGCCAGCAGCTCGAATTGGGGGCTGGATGAGCAGTTCTTC,CASSSNWGLDEQFF
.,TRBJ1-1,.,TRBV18,TGTGCCAGCTCACCACAGGACAGCTTGAACACTGAAGCTTTCTTT,CASSPQDSLNTEAFF
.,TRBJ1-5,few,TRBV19,TGTGCCAGTAGTATTCACCAGTATCATCAGCCCCAGCATTTT,CASSIHQYHQPQHF
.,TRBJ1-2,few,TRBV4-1,TGCGCCAGCAGCCACCCCGGGGGGGGCCCAGGTGGCTACACCTTC,CASSHPGGGPGGYTF
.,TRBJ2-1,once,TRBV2,TGTGCCAGCAGTGATCCATTAGCCCCTAGCTCCTACAATGAGCAGTTCTTC,CASSDPLAPSSYNEQFF
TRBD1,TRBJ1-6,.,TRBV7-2,TGTGCCAGCAGTTCAACAGGGGGTCAGGGCCTCCACTTT,CASSSTGGQGLHF
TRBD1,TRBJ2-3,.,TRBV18,TGTGCCAGCTCGCCGACAGGGGTGACAGATACGCAGTATTTT,CASSPTGVTDTQYF
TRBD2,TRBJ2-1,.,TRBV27,TGTGCCAGCAGTCTTAGCGGGGCCGCCTACAATGAGCAGTTCTTC,CASSLSGAAYNEQFF
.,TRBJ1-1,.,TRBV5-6,TGTGCCAGCAGCGGGGGAGGCTACACTGAAGCTTTCTTT,CASSGGGYTEAFF
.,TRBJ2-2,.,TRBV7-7,TGTGCTAGCAGCTCCGGTATGAACACCGGGGAGCTGTTTTTT,CASSSGMNTGELFF
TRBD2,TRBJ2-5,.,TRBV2,TGTGCCAGCAGTGGCCCTCGTTTGGCGGGGGGGCTTGAGACCCAGTACTTC,CASSGPRLAGGLETQYF
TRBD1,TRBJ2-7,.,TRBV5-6,TGTGCCAGCAGCTCGGGGGACAGGGTCGACGAGCAGTACTTC,CASSSGDRVDEQYF
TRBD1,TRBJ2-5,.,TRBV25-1,TGTGCCACAGTCGACAGGGATAAGGAGACCCAGTACTTC,CATVDRDKETQYF
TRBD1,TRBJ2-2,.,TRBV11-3,TGTGCCAGCAGCTTAGTAGGGGGCGTTTCCACCGGGGAGCTGTTTTTT,CASSLVGGVSTGELFF
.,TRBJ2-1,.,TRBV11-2,TGTGCCAGCACCCTGACGAGGGACTACAATGAGCAGTTCTTC,CASTLTRDYNEQFF
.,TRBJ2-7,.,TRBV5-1,TGCGCCAGCAGCCCCTCCCCGGGGTCCCCTCGTAAGCAGTACTTC,CASSPSPGSPRKQYF
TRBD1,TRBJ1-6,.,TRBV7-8,TGTGCCAGCAGCCGTGGGACAGGGAACTCACCCCTCCACTTT,CASSRGTGNSPLHF
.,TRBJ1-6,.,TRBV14,TGTGCCAGCAGCCAAGATCGGGATTCACCCCTCCACTTT,CASSQDRDSPLHF
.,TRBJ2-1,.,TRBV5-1,TGCGCCAGCCGGATAATGACAGTTGTCGGCAATGAGCAGTTCTTC,CASRIMTVVGNEQFF
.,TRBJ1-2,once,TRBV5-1,TGCGCCAGCAGCTTGGACGCGGGGGAGAACTATGGCTACACCTTC,CASSLDAGENYGYTF
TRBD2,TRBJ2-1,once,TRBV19,TGTGCCAGTAGTTTACAGGGGACTAGCGGGGGTCGTGAGCAGTTCTTC,CASSLQGTSGGREQFF
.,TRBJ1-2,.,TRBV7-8,TGTGCCAGCAGCTCCATCGGGGCGGGGTATGGCTACACCTTC,CASSSIGAGYGYTF
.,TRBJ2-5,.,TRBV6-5,TGTGCCAGCAGTTCGGCAGGGATTCTGGAGACCCAGTACTTC,CASSSAGILETQYF
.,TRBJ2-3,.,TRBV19,TGTGCCAGTAGTATACGCTTCAGGCCCGCAGGAGATACGCAGTATTTT,CASSIRFRPAGDTQYF
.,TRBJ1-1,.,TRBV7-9,TGTGCCAGCAGCCTCTCACAGGGCCAGAACACTGAAGCTTTCTTT,CASSLSQGQNTEAFF
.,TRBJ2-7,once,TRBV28,TGTGCCAGCAGTCGACCAGGGGTGGGACACTACGAGCAGTACTTC,CASSRPGVGHYEQYF
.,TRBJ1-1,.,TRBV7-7,TGTGCTAGCAGCTCCCAGATGAACACTGAAGCTTTCTTT,CASSSQMNTEAFF
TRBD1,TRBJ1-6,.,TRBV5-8,TGTGCCAGCAGCACGGGACAGTTTAATTCACCCCTCCACTTT,CASSTGQFNSPLHF
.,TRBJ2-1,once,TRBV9,TGTGCCAGCAGCGCTAGCTCCTACAATGAGCAGTTCTTC,CASSASSYNEQFF
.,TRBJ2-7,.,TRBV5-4,TGTGCTAGCAGCTTGGGCGGGGTCGAGCAGTACTTC,CASSLGGVEQYF
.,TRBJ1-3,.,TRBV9,TGTGCCAGCAGCGCGGACTTGAGCTCTGGAAACACCATATATTTT,CASSADLSSGNTIYF
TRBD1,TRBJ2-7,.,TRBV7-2,TGTGCCAGCAGCCCGACAGGGGGGAAACACTACGAGCAGTACTTC,CASSPTGGKHYEQYF
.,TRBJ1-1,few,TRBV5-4,TGTGCCAGCAGCTCCGGACAGACTGAAGCTTTCTTT,CASSSGQTEAFF
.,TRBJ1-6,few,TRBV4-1,TGCGCCAGCAGCCAAGAGGATACAGGTTGGGTTTCACCCCTCCACTTT,CASSQEDTGWVSPLHF
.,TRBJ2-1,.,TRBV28,TGTGCCAGCAGTTTATTTGCACAGACCAGGGGTGAGCAGTTCTTC,CASSLFAQTRGEQFF
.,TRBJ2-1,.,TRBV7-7,TGTGCCAGCAGCTTGCCGGGATCGAACAATGAGCAGTTCTTC,CASSLPGSNNEQFF